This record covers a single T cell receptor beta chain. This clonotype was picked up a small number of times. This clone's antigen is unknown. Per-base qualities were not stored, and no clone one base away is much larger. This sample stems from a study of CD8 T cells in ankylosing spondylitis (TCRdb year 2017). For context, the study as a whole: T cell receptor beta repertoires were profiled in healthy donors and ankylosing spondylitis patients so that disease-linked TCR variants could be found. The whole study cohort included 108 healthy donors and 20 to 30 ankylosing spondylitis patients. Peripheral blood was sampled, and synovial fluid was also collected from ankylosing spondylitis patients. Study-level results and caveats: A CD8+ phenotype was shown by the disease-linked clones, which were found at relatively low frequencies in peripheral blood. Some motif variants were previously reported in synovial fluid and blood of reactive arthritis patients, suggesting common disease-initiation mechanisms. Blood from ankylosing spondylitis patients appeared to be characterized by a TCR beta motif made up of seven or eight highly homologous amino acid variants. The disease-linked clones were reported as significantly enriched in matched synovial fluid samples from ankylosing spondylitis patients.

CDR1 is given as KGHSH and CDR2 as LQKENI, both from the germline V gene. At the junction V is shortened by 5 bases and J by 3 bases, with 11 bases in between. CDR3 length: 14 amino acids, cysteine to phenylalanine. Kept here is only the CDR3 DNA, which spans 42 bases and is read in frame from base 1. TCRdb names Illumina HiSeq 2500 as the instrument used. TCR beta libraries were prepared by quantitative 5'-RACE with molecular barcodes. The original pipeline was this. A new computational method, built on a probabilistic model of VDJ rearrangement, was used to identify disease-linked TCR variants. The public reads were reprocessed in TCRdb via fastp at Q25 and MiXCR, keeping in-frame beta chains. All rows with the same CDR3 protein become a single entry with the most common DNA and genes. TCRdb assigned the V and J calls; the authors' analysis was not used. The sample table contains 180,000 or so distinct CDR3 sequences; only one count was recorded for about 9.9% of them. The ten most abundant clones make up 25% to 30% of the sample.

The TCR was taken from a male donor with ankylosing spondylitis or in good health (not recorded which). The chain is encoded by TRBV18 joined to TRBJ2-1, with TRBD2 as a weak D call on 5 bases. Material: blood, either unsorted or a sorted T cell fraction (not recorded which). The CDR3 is CASSTGDGYNEQFF. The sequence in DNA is TGTGCCAGCTCAACCGGGGATGGCTACAATGAGCAGTTCTTC.